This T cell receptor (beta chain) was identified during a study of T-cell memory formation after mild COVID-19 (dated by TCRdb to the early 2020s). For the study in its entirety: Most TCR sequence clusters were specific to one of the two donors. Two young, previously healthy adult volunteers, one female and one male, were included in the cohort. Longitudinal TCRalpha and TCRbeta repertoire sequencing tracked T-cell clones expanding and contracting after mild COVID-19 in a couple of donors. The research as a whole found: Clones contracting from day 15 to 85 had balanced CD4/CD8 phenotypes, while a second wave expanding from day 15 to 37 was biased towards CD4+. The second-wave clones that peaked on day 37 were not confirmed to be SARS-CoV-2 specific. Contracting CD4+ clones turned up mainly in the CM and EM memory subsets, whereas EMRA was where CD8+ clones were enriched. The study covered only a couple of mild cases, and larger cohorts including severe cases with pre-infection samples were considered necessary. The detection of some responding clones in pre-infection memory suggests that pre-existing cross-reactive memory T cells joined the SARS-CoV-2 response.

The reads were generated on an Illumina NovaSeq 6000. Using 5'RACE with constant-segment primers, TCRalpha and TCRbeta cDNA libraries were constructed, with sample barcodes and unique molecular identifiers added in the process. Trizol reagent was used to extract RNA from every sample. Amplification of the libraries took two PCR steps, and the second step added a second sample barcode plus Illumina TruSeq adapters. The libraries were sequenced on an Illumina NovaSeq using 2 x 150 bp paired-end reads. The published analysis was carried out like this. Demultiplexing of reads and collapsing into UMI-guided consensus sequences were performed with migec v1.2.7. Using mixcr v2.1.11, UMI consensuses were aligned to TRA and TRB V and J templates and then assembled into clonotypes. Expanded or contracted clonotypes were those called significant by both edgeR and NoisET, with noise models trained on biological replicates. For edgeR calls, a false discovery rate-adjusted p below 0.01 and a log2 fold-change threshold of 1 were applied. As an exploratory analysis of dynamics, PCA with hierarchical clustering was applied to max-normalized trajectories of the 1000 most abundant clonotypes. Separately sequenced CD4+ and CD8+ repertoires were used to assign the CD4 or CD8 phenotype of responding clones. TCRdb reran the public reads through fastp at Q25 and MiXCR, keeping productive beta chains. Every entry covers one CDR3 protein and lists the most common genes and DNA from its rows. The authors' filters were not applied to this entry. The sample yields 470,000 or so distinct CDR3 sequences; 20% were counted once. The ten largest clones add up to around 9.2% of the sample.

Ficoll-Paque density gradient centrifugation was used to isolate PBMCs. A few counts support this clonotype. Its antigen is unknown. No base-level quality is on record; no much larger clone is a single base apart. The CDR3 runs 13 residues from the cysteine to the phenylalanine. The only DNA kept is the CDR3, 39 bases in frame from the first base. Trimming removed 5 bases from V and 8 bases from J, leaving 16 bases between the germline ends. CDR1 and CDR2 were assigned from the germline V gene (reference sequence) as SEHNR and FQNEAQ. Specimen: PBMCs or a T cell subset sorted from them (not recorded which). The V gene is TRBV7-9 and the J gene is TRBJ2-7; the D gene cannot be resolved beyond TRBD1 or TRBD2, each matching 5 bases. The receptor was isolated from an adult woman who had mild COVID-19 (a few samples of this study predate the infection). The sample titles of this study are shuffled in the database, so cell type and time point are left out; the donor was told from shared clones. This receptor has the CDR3 CASSIPRGEQQYF. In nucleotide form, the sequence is TGTGCCAGCAGCATCCCTAGGGGAGAGCAGCAGTACTTC.